Presented here are 24 T cell receptor beta chains from one specimen sequenced in a study of graft-versus-host responses after intestinal transplantation. Generated by immunoSEQ multiplex PCR, the TCRdb table keeps only in-frame clones and is missing some. The data hold approximately 94,000 clones, with roughly 87% observed a single time. Which antigens these TCRs recognize remains unknown. The input for sequencing was unstimulated CD4+ T cells sorted from spleen or lymph node cells, taken before transplant. Source of these receptors: a human donor who was the organ donor for an intestinal transplant.

In its sample, this clone was seen once. This chain joins TRBV5-1 and TRBJ2-5; weak D call: TRBD1 (6 bases). With 0 bases removed from V and 4 bases from J, the gap between germline ends came to 13 bases. The V gene's germline CDR1 is SGHRS and CDR2 YFSETQ. The CDR3 totals 15 residues. For the CDR3, the DNA is TGCGCCAGCAGCTTGGGACAGGTATTCTCAGAGACCCAGTACTTC. Translated, it gives CASSLGQVFSETQYF.

This chain links TRBV30 with TRBJ1-1; no clear D gene. Trimming took off 3 bases at V and 0 bases at J, with 14 bases between the two ends. The CDR3 contains 15 residues. Per germline, CDR1 GTSNPN and CDR2 SVGIG (reference sequence). The DNA for the CDR3 is TGTGCCTGGAGAGCCTCCGGCGGAGTGAACACTGAAGCTTTCTTT. Amino acid sequence: CAWRASGGVNTEAFF.

The chain is built from TRBV10-3 and TRBJ2-2; 8 bases map to TRBD1. CDR1 is ENHRY and CDR2 is SYGVKD in the germline V gene. With V trimmed by 0 bases and J by 0 bases, 9 bases remained unmatched. This CDR3 comprises 19 residues. For the CDR3, the DNA is TGTGCCATCAGTGAGTCAGCTTTTAGGGACAGGACGAACACCGGGGAGCTGTTTTTT. This encodes CAISESAFRDRTNTGELFF.

This chain links TRBV7-3 with TRBJ1-2; 7 bases are a match to TRBD1. The V and J ends lost 5 bases and 8 bases, in that order; junction bases with no gene match: 8. The CDR3 has 13 amino acids. Germline CDR1 reads SGHTA; CDR2 reads FQGTGA. The CDR3 reads CASSLDRVEGYTF. The CDR3 DNA reads TGTGCCAGCAGCCTCGACAGGGTGGAAGGCTACACCTTC.

This clone was detected only once. The chain couples TRBV30 to TRBJ2-3; no definite D call. The CDR3 totals 12 residues. CDR1 and CDR2 from the germline V gene are GTSNPN and SVGIG (reference sequence). V was trimmed by 3 bases and J by 5 bases, leaving 9 bases between them. For the CDR3, the DNA is TGTGCCTGGAGAGCGCTAGGAGATACGCAGTATTTT. This translates into CAWRALGDTQYF.

This clone was seen just once. The rearrangement uses TRBV19 and TRBJ1-5, with 7 bases identical to TRBD1. V trimming: 5 bases; J trimming: 1 base; junction bases outside the gene matches: 8. This CDR3 comprises 16 residues. Germline loops: CDR1 LNHDA, CDR2 SQIVND (reference sequence). The CDR3 nucleotides are TGTGCCAGTAGTCCGAGGGACAGATTCAGCAATCAGCCCCAGCATTTT. Protein: CASSPRDRFSNQPQHF.

This chain connects TRBV6-1 to TRBJ2-5, with 8 bases identical to TRBD1. Germline V CDR1 and CDR2: MNHNS, SASEGT. The length of the CDR3 is 13 residues. J gave up 7 bases and V 5 bases, and 6 bases lay outside the gene matches. For the CDR3, the DNA is TGTGCCAGCAGTACAGGGGGAGGTGGGACCCAGTACTTC. Protein product: CASSTGGGGTQYF.

The chain links TRBV5-6 to TRBJ2-7; no clear D. Trimming took 0 bases from V and 8 from J, leaving 15 bases between them. The length of the CDR3 is 14 residues. Per the germline V gene, CDR1 is SGHDT and CDR2 is YYEEEE. DNA of the CDR3: TGTGCCAGCAGCTTGGCCACCCGTTGGTCCCAGCAGTACTTC. Translated, it gives CASSLATRWSQQYF.

The chain is built from TRBV12-2 and TRBJ2-7; the table's TRBD2 call for D was not verified on the DNA. TRBV12-2 is an annotated pseudogene. The CDR3 sequence is 15 residues long. DNA for the CDR3: TGTGCAAGTCGCTTAGCGACTAGCCTCTCCTACGAGCAGTACTTC. This codes for CASRLATSLSYEQYF.

The J gene is TRBJ2-5, the V gene TRBV5-6; D is uncertain. Germline loops: CDR1 SGHDT, CDR2 YYEEEE. Trimming took 4 bases from V and 1 from J, leaving 11 bases between them. The CDR3 is 14 residues long. The CDR3 loop is CASSPLSIQETQYF. The CDR3 bases are TGTGCCAGCAGCCCCCTGAGTATCCAAGAGACCCAGTACTTC.

The chain combines TRBV11-1 with TRBJ2-7, with 10 bases lining up with TRBD1. CDR3 length equals 14 residues. With V trimmed by 5 bases and J by 3 bases, 4 bases remained unmatched. In germline, CDR1 is SGHAT, CDR2 FQDESV (reference sequence). The CDR3 region is CASSGQGGVYEQYF. The DNA of the CDR3 is TGTGCCAGCAGCGGACAGGGGGGGGTCTACGAGCAGTACTTC.

This clone is a singleton in its sample. This chain links TRBV20-1 with TRBJ2-1; 7 bases fit TRBD2. V lost 1 base and J lost 13; bases outside the gene matches: 4. The CDR3 loop spans 11 amino acids. Germline V gene sequence: CDR1 DFQATT, CDR2 SNEGSKA (reference sequence). For the CDR3, the DNA is TGCAGTGCTAGAGGTAGCGGGTACCAGTTCTTC. Its translation: CSARGSGYQFF.

The CDR3 DNA is TGCGCCAGCAGCTTGGGGACAGGGGGGAGCAATCAGCCCCAGCATTTT. Translating it yields CASSLGTGGSNQPQHF. V gene TRBV5-1 combines with J gene TRBJ1-5; 10 positions agree with TRBD1. Trimming took 0 bases from V and 1 from J; bases not matched to a gene: 1. There are 16 residues in the CDR3. Germline V lookup: CDR1 SGHRS, CDR2 YFSETQ.

The gene calls are TRBV5-4 and TRBJ1-2; 7 bases fit TRBD1. Germline values: CDR1 SGHNT, CDR2 YYREEE (reference sequence). CDR3 length: 14 amino acids. The junction had 7 bases not matched to a gene; V was cut back by 4 bases and J by 4 bases. This CDR3 reads CASSLQTGSYGYTF. The CDR3 nucleotides are TGTGCCAGCAGCCTGCAGACAGGGAGCTATGGCTACACCTTC.

This clone was observed a few times. V usage is TRBV13 and J usage is TRBJ2-3, with D possibly matching TRBD2 (6 bases). The CDR3 totals 15 residues. Germline CDR1 is PRHDT and CDR2 is FYEKMQ (reference sequence). The ends were cut back, 2 bases at V and 1 base at J, with 10 bases in the middle. CDR3 nucleotides: TGTGCCAGCAGCTTACGGGGGACCCGCACAGATACGCAGTATTTT. It is translated as CASSLRGTRTDTQYF.

This chain connects TRBV7-2 to TRBJ1-3; possibly TRBD1 for D (5 bases). The CDR3 consists of 15 residues. The germline V gene has CDR1 SGHTA and CDR2 FQGNSA. Trimming stripped 4 bases from V and 0 bases from J, with 10 bases between. The CDR3 protein is CASSSGRSSGNTIYF. The DNA of the CDR3 is TGTGCCAGCAGCTCGGGACGGAGCTCTGGAAACACCATATATTTT.

The genes are TRBV7-9 and TRBJ2-5; TRBD2 matches 13 bases. In germline, CDR1 is SEHNR, CDR2 FQNEAQ (reference sequence). The CDR3 has 17 amino acids. V trimming: 5 bases; J trimming: 0 bases; junction bases outside the gene matches: 6. As DNA, the CDR3 is TGTGCCAGCAGCACGGGACTAGCGGGGATTAACCAAGAGACCCAGTACTTC. This codes for CASSTGLAGINQETQYF.

The chain is built from TRBV9 and TRBJ2-4; maybe TRBD1 (6 bases). Germline assignment: CDR1 SGDLS and CDR2 YYNGEE. V was shortened by 3 bases and J by 6 bases, with 19 bases between the two germline ends. This CDR3 contains 16 residues. The chain's CDR3 is CASSARQEWKGNIQYF. The DNA of the CDR3 is TGTGCCAGCAGCGCGCGACAGGAATGGAAGGGAAACATTCAGTACTTC.

The chain recombines TRBV7-2 with TRBJ1-2; D is unclear. CDR3 size: 13 residues. From germline, CDR1 is SGHTA and CDR2 FQGNSA. Between the trimmed V and J ends, which lost 5 bases and 0 bases, there was a span of 7 bases. The CDR3 bases are TGTGCCAGCAGCCATACAGCTAACTATGGCTACACCTTC. Its protein is CASSHTANYGYTF. The whole variable domain, filled in from reference TRBV7-2 and TRBJ1-2, reads GAGVSQSPSNKVTEKGKDVELRCDPISGHTALYWYRQSLGQGLEFLIYFQGNSAPDKSGLPSDRFSAERTGGSVSTLTIQRTQQEDSAVYLCASSHTANYGYTFGSGTRLTVV.

The chain uses TRBV6-5 and TRBJ1-1, with D possibly matching TRBD1 (6 bases). CDR3 length: 15 amino acids. V lost 6 bases and J lost 4, with 18 bases in between. Germline CDR1 is MNHEY and CDR2 is SVGAGI. The CDR3, as DNA: TGTGCCAGCAGACCGCAGGGGAGGGATGGCACTGAAGCTTTCTTT. Translation gives CASRPQGRDGTEAFF.

The V gene is TRBV5-1, the J gene TRBJ2-3; D ambiguous. CDR1 is SGHRS and CDR2 is YFSETQ in the germline V gene. V was trimmed by 0 bases and J by 5 bases, leaving 13 bases between them. The length of the CDR3 is 15 residues. CDR3: CASSLEGRGKDTQYF. CDR3 coding DNA: TGCGCCAGCAGCTTGGAAGGACGAGGAAAAGATACGCAGTATTTT.

The chain employs TRBV6-5 and TRBJ2-5; 11 nucleotides align to TRBD2. Germline V gene sequence: CDR1 MNHEY, CDR2 SVGAGI. CDR3 length: 15 residues. V shed 5 bases and J 4 bases; nucleotides not matched to a gene: 6. The CDR3 is CASSVSGGVTETQYF. The CDR3 nucleotides read TGTGCCAGCAGTGTTAGCGGGGGGGTAACAGAGACCCAGTACTTC.

V usage is TRBV28 and J usage is TRBJ1-1; TRBD1 might be the D (6 bases). Germline V gene sequence: CDR1 MDHEN, CDR2 SYDVKM. Trimming shortened V by 6 bases and J by 1 base, and 12 bases separated the two germline ends. The CDR3 runs 14 residues. Here the CDR3 reads CASRWDIPNTEAFF. The CDR3 bases are TGTGCCAGCAGATGGGACATACCGAACACTGAAGCTTTCTTT.

The chain carries TRBV5-6 and TRBJ2-5, with D perhaps matching TRBD2 (6 bases). Germline V gene data show CDR1 as SGHDT and CDR2 as YYEEEE. Trimming left V 3 bases short and J 5 bases short, with 29 bases between. CDR3 length: 19 residues. The chain's CDR3 is CASSSVYLFGVGGLETQYF. The CDR3 DNA follows: TGTGCCAGCAGCTCCGTTTATCTCTTCGGGGTTGGAGGGTTGGAGACCCAGTACTTC.